Below, one TCR beta chain is given with its context. The antigen is undetermined. This specimen comes from a study of cytotoxic CD8 clonotypes in ibrutinib-treated CLL. Study-level background: Timing of response sample collection was a median roughly twelve months after treatment start, with a range of 6 to 36.

Some clones are missing from TCRdb's copy, which holds only in-frame ones; the method was immunoSEQ multiplex PCR. Found here are approximately 84,000 clones, approximately 86% of them singletons; the top ten hold about 5.6%. Study-wide results and limits: Clonality increased at ibrutinib response, then returned toward baseline at progression.

Trimming shortened V by 5 bases and J by 5 bases, and 22 bases separated the two germline ends. The CDR3 contains 17 residues. Germline V gene data show CDR1 as SGHRS and CDR2 as YFSETQ. This sequence joins TRBV5-1 and TRBJ2-2, with D perhaps given as TRBD1 or TRBD2 (5 bases each). Sequences were derived from PBMCs, sampled before ibrutinib treatment. This clonotype was sampled from a human donor with chronic lymphocytic leukemia. CDR3 sequence reads: CASSPPSGSRATGELFF. Written as DNA, the CDR3 is TGCGCCAGCAGTCCACCGTCGGGGAGCAGGGCGACCGGGGAGCTGTTTTTT.